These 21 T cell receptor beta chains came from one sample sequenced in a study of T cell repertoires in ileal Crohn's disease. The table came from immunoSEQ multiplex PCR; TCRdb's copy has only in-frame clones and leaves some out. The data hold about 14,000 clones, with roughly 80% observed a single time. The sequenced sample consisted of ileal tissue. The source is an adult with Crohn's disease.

The CDR3 loop reads CAWSGQNHSPLHF. As DNA, the CDR3 is TGTGCCTGGAGTGGACAGAACCATTCACCCCTCCACTTT. The chain joins TRBV30 to TRBJ1-6, with TRBD1 as a possible D gene (5 bases). V lost 1 base and J 8 bases, leaving 9 bases between the germline ends. The germline V gene encodes CDR1 GTSNPN and CDR2 SVGIG (reference sequence). The CDR3 sequence is 13 residues long.

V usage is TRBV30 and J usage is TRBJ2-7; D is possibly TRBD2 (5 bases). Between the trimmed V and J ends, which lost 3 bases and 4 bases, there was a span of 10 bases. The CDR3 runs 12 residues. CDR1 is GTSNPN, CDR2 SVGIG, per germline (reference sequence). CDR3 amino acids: CAWSTAGYEQYF. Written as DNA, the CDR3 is TGTGCCTGGAGCACCGCGGGTTACGAGCAGTACTTC.

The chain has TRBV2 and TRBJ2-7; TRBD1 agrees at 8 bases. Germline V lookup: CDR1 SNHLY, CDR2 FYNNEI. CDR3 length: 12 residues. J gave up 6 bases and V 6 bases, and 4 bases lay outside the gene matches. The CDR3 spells CASRDRGGEQYF. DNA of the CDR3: TGTGCCAGCAGAGACAGGGGTGGCGAGCAGTACTTC.

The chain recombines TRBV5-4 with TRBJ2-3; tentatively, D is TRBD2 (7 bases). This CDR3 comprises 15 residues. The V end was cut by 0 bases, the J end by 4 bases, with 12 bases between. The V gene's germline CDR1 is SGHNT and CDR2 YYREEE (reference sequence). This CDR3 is CASSLDTGGPDTQYF. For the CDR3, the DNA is TGTGCCAGCAGCTTGGACACCGGGGGGCCAGATACGCAGTATTTT.

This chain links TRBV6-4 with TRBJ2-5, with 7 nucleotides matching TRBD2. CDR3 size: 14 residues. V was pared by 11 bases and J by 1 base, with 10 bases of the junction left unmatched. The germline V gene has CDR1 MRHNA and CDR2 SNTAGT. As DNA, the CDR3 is TGTGCCGGGGGGGTAAGCGGGCGCCAAGAGACCCAGTACTTC. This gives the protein CAGGVSGRQETQYF.

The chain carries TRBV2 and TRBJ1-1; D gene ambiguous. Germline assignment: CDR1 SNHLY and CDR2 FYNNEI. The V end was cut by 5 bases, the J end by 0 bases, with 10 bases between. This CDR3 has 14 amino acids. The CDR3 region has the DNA TGTGCCAGCAGTTTCTCAGGTGTGAACACTGAAGCTTTCTTT. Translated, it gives CASSFSGVNTEAFF.

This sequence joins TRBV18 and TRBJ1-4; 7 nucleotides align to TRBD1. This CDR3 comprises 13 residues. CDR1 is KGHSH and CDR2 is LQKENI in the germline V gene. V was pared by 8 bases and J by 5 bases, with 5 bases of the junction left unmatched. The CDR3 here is CASQGQENEKLFF. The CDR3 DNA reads TGTGCCAGCCAAGGACAGGAAAATGAAAAACTGTTTTTT.

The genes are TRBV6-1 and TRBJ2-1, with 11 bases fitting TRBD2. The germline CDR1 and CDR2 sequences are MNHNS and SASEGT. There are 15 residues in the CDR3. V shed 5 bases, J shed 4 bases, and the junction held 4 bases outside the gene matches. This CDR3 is CASSLTSGEYNEQFF. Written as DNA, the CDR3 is TGTGCCAGCAGTTTGACTAGCGGGGAGTACAATGAGCAGTTCTTC.

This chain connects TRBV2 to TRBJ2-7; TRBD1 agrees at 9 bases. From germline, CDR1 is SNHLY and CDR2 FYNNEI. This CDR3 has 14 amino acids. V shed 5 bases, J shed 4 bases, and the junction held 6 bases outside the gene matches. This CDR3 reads CASSKQGAGYEQYF. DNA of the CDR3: TGTGCCAGCAGTAAACAGGGGGCTGGGTACGAGCAGTACTTC.

The CDR3 sequence: CASSLAGQGARGYTF. CDR3 nucleotide sequence: TGCGCCAGCAGCTTGGCGGGACAGGGGGCGCGGGGCTACACCTTC. The chain links TRBV5-1 to TRBJ1-2; 12 nucleotides align to TRBD1. Germline-derived CDR1 and CDR2 are SGHRS and YFSETQ. This CDR3 is built from 15 residues. V lost 0 bases to trimming and J lost 8 bases; unmatched junction nucleotides: 5.

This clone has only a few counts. As DNA, the CDR3 is TGCGCCAGCAGCTTAACAACGACAGGGGAGGGAAACACCATATATTTT. Its translation is CASSLTTTGEGNTIYF. J is TRBJ1-3 and V is TRBV5-1, with 8 bases that match TRBD1. Germline lookup yields CDR1 SGHRS and CDR2 YFSETQ. V trimming: 2 bases; J trimming: 4 bases; junction bases outside the gene matches: 8. CDR3 length: 16 residues.

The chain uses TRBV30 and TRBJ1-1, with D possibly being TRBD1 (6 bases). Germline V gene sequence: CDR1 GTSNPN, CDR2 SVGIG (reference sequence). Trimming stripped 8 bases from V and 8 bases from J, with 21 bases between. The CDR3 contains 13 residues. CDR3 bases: TGTGCCGGAACTACAGGGTATGATACCGAAGCTTTCTTT. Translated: CAGTTGYDTEAFF.

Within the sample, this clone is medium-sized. The CDR3 nucleotides are TGTGCCAGCAGTGGGGACAAACGCGAGCAGTTCTTC. Its protein product is CASSGDKREQFF. The chain is built from TRBV6-1 and TRBJ2-1, with D possibly matching TRBD1 (6 bases). V lost 4 bases and J lost 10, with 11 bases in between. CDR3 length: 12 amino acids. Germline-derived CDR1 and CDR2 are MNHNS and SASEGT.

In DNA form, the CDR3 reads TGCGCCAGCAGCTTGGATAGTCGACAGGGGAGAACTGAAGCTTTCTTT. It codes for CASSLDSRQGRTEAFF. The chain combines TRBV5-1 with TRBJ1-1, with 8 bases that match TRBD1. Germline V CDR1 and CDR2: SGHRS, YFSETQ. J lost 5 bases, V lost 0 bases, and 9 bases had no gene match. The CDR3 loop spans 16 amino acids.

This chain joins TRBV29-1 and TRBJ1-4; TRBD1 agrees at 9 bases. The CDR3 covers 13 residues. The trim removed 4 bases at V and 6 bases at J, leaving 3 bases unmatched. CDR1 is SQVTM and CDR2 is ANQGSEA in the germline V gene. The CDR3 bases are TGCAGCGTTGGCGGGACAGGGTATGAAAAACTGTTTTTT. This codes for CSVGGTGYEKLFF.

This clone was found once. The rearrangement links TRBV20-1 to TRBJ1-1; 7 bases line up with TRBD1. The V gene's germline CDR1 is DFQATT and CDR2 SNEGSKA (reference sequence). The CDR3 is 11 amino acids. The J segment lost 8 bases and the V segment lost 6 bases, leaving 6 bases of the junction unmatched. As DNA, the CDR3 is TGCAGTGCGCAGGGGGATAGGGAAGCTTTCTTT. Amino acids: CSAQGDREAFF.

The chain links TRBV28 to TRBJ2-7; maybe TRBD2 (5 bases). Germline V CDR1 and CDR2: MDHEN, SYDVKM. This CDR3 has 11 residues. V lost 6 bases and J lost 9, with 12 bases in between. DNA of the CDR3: TGTGCCAGCAGATCGGGGTGGTCGCAGTACTTC. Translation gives CASRSGWSQYF.

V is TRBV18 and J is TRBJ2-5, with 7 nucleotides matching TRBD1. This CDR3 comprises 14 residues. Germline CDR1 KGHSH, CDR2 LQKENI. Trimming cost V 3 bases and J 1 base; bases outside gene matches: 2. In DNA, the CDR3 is TGTGCCAGCTCACCTGGACAGGCCCAAGAGACCCAGTACTTC. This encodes CASSPGQAQETQYF.

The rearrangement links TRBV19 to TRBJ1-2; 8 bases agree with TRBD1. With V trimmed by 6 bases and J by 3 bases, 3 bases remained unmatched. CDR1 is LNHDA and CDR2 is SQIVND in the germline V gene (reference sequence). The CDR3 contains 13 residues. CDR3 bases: TGTGCCAGTAGCCAGGACAGGGACTATGGCTACACCTTC. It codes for CASSQDRDYGYTF.

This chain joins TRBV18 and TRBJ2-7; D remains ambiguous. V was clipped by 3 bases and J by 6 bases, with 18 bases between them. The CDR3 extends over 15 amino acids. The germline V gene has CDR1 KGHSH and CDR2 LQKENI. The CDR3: CASSPSTDNRGEQYF. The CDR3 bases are TGTGCCAGCTCACCCAGTACAGACAATCGTGGCGAGCAGTACTTC.

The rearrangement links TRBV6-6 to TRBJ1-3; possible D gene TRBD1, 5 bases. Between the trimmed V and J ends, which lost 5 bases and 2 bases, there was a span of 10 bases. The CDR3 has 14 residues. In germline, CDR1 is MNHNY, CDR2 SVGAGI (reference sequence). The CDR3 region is CASSGGGAGNTIYF. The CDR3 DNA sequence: TGTGCCAGCAGTGGTGGGGGGGCTGGAAACACCATATATTTT.